The 10 T cell receptor delta chains reported below all come from one sample, sequenced in a study of gammadelta T cells in human blood. TCRdb reprocessed the RT-PCR reads through CATT. Of over a thousand delta-chain clones listed, around 10% are singletons. The sample consisted of non-Vgamma9Vdelta2 gamma-delta T cells from infant blood. The origin of the receptors is a human donor.

Sample share makes this clone large. This sample includes further DNA sequences coding for the same CDR3. This sequence joins TRDV1 and TRDJ2; D may be TRDD2 (6 bases). CDR3 size: 20 residues. The V gene lost 3 bases and the J gene lost 8 bases, with 31 bases spanning the gap. Germline assignment: CDR1 TSWWSYY and CDR2 QGS. The CDR3 spells CALGEPRKSYNPRDPAQLFF. DNA of the CDR3: TGTGCTCTTGGGGAGCCCCGGAAGTCCTACAACCCGCGGGATCCGGCACAACTCTTCTTT.

With respect to this clone: A far bigger clonotype differs at one base, so this is likely a read error. This chain connects TRDV1 to TRDJ1, with 12 bases identical to TRDD3. The CDR3 covers 19 residues. Per germline, CDR1 TSWWSYY and CDR2 QGS. CDR3 sequence reads: CALRELLNWGIPDTDKLIF. CDR3 DNA sequence: TGTGCTCTTAGGGAACTCCTAAACTGGGGGATACCGGACACCGATAAACTCATCTTT.

There are a few counts of this clone. A much larger clone lies one base from this, so it may be a read error. The chain has TRDV1 and TRDJ1; TRDD3 agrees at 8 bases. With V trimmed by 3 bases and J by 10 bases, 28 bases remained unmatched. This CDR3 comprises 20 residues. CDR1 is TSWWSYY, CDR2 QGS, per germline. The CDR3 protein is CALGDHSILSVLGVPHILIF. CDR3 DNA: TGTGCTCTTGGGGACCATTCAATATTAAGCGTACTGGGGGTCCCGCATATACTCATCTTT.

A word on this clone: Possible read error: a much larger clone is one base away. This CDR3 is also generated by other DNA sequences in the sample. This chain joins TRDV3 and TRDJ1; the match to TRDD2 covers 8 bases. This CDR3 spans 22 amino acids. Germline V gene data show CDR1 as TVYSNPD and CDR2 as GDNSRS (reference sequence). The DNA for the CDR3 is TGCGCCTTTATGGTCCCAGGCCTTCCTAATCGTCCCGTGCCGGGGACCACCGATAAACTCATCTTT. Its protein product is CAFMVPGLPNRPVPGTTDKLIF.

This clone has a handful of counts. This likely reflects a read error, since a far larger clone is one base away. The V and J genes are TRDV1 and TRDJ3, with 12 nucleotides matching TRDD3. This CDR3 has 17 amino acids. Germline CDR1 TSWWSYY, CDR2 QGS. CDR3 amino acids: CALGDTGGYWDNRQMFF. DNA for the CDR3: TGTGCTCTTGGGGATACTGGGGGATACTGGGACAACCGACAGATGTTTTTC.

This clone has more than one count but fewer than ten. Since a far larger clone is one base different, this is likely a read error. Different DNA sequences within this sample yield the same CDR3. The V gene is TRAV38-2/DV8, the J gene TRDJ1, with 13 bases identical to TRDD3. From germline, CDR1 is TSESDYY and CDR2 QEAYKQQN. The CDR3 contains 25 residues. The CDR3 DNA is TGTGCTTATAGGAGCGAGCCTAGTGTACTGGGGGATACGGAGAAAGAGCCCATTTACACGGATAAACTCATCTTT. This codes for CAYRSEPSVLGDTEKEPIYTDKLIF.

As regards this clone: The DNA is omitted, as the CDR3 cannot be located on it reliably, and the CDR3 follows TCRdb's listing. The V gene reported is TRAV29/DV5; the J gene is uncalled; TRDD3 was called by the table and not checked on the DNA. The germline V gene encodes CDR1 NSMFDY and CDR2 ISSIKDK. Inclusive of both ends, the CDR3 amounts to 20 amino acids. The CDR3 spells CSVLLCSAFHWGIPTDKLIF.

By its share, this clone is large. The chain carries TRAV38-2/DV8 and TRDJ1; 9 nucleotides match TRDD3. J gave up 1 base and V 0 bases, and 40 bases lay outside the gene matches. The CDR3 runs to 28 residues. The germline V gene has CDR1 TSESDYY and CDR2 QEAYKQQN. DNA of the CDR3: TGTGCTTATAGGAGCGCGCGGGGGGTATCCCTACCAACTTTACTGGGGGACACGGTTCCGGCCGGCACCGATAAACTCATCTTT. It codes for CAYRSARGVSLPTLLGDTVPAGTDKLIF.

This clone is medium-sized. The chain combines TRDV1 with TRDJ2, with 8 nucleotides matching TRDD3. The J segment lost 4 bases and the V segment lost 4 bases, leaving 17 bases of the junction unmatched. Germline values: CDR1 TSWWSYY, CDR2 QGS. The CDR3 sequence is 19 residues long. CDR3 DNA: TGTGCTCTTGGGGCGATGCCTTCCCTTCACTGGGGGGGGACAGCACAACTCTTCTTT. This gives the protein CALGAMPSLHWGGTAQLFF.

This clone occurred a few times. One base separates it from a far larger clone, so it is likely a read error. This CDR3 is also generated by other DNA sequences in the sample. The rearrangement uses TRDV1 and TRDJ1, with D hard to call. Deletions cut 2 bases from V and 0 bases from J, with 22 bases between. Germline V lookup: CDR1 TSWWSYY, CDR2 QGS. The CDR3 loop spans 19 amino acids. In nucleotides, the CDR3 is TGTGCTCTTGGGGAAAAAGTGCTTGCCGAATGCCACAACACCGATAAACTCATCTTT. Protein product: CALGEKVLAECHNTDKLIF.